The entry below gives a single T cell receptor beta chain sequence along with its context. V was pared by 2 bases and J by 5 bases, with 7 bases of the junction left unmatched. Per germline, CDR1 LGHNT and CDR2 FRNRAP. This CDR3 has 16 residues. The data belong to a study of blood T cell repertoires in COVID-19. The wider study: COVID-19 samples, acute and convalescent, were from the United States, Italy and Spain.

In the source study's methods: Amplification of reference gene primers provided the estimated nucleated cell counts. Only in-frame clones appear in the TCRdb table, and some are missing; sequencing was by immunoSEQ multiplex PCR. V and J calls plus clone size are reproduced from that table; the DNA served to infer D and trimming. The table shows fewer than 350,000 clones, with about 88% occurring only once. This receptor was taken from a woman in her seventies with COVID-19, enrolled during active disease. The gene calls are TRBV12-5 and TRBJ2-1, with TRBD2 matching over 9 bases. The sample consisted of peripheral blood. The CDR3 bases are TGTGCTAGTGGTTTGCCCCCGGGACTAGCCCACAATGAGCAGTTCTTC. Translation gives CASGLPPGLAHNEQFF.